This TCR beta chain emerged from a study of tissue T cells after allogeneic stem cell transplantation. General study findings and limits: This small cohort was clinically heterogeneous, and sampling depth was a limitation. Which tissue TCRs were alloreactive or antigen-specific was not determined. Some clones might be persisting host cells.

Sequencing of TCRbeta CDR3 at survey depth gave sequences and template counts. Here immunoSEQ multiplex PCR was the method, and the copy in TCRdb shows in-frame clones only, minus some. The data hold 5,000 to 7,000 clones, with 63% observed a single time. This CDR3 spans 14 amino acids. Germline CDR1 and CDR2: MNHEY and SVGAGI. V lost 7 bases and J lost 9; bases outside the gene matches: 13. Non-transplant comparator patients with other cancers had at least five gastrointestinal samples and no known gastrointestinal disease. For this clone: Its antigen is unidentified.

This chain uses TRBV6-5 with TRBJ2-5; 8 bases match TRBD2. This clonotype originated in a woman aged 18-55 years with breast cancer. The source material was duodenum tissue, sampled at autopsy. The CDR3 DNA reads as TGTGCCAGCAAGGGCGGGGGGATCCGGATGGCCCAGTACTTC. This gives the protein CASKGGGIRMAQYF.